The 19 T cell receptor beta chains presented below share a single source sample, sequenced in a study of blood T cell repertoires in COVID-19. Clones were sequenced by immunoSEQ multiplex PCR, and TCRdb holds only the in-frame ones, with some missing. The table shows about 100,000 clones, with just under 80% occurring only once. The sequencing sample was made of peripheral blood. These receptors were collected from a woman in her 70s with acute or convalescent COVID-19.

The chain is built from TRBV5-1 and TRBJ1-2; D may be TRBD1 (5 bases). Germline-derived CDR1 and CDR2 are SGHRS and YFSETQ. The CDR3 contains 14 residues. V was clipped by 0 bases and J by 3 bases, with 9 bases between them. In DNA, the CDR3 is TGCGCCAGCAGCTTGGAGACAGACTACTATGGCTACACCTTC. It translates to CASSLETDYYGYTF.

The V call is TRBV7-3, the J call TRBJ1-1, with D perhaps TRBD1 (5 bases). V was clipped by 3 bases and J by 1 base, with 9 bases between them. CDR3 size: 14 residues. CDR1 is SGHTA and CDR2 is FQGTGA in the germline V gene. CDR3 bases: TGTGCCAGCAGCTTCGGGGGGGAGAACACTGAAGCTTTCTTT. Translation gives CASSFGGENTEAFF.

The rearrangement links TRBV6-5 to TRBJ2-1; tentatively, D is TRBD1 (6 bases). The CDR3 has 13 residues. V was clipped by 8 bases and J by 7 bases, with 15 bases between them. In germline, CDR1 is MNHEY, CDR2 SVGAGI. The CDR3 loop is CASRTAVGNEQFF. In nucleotides, the CDR3 is TGTGCCAGCCGGACAGCCGTTGGGAATGAGCAGTTCTTC.

This sequence joins TRBV15 and TRBJ2-7, with a weak D call TRBD1 (5 bases). The CDR3 sequence is 14 residues long. Germline-derived CDR1 and CDR2 are LNHNV and YYDKDF (reference sequence). The V gene lost 1 base and the J gene lost 2 bases, with 9 bases spanning the gap. CDR3 in amino acids: CATSRAGFAYEQYV. Written as DNA, the CDR3 is TGTGCCACCAGCAGAGCAGGGTTCGCCTACGAGCAGTACGTC.

The chain couples TRBV12-3 or TRBV12-4 to TRBJ1-1; no clear D gene. V dropped 6 bases and J dropped 6 bases, with 14 bases sitting between them. The CDR3 sequence is 13 residues long. The CDR3 nucleotides are TGTGCCAGCAGCCGGGTTAGCACTGCTGAAGCTTTCTTT. It yields the protein CASSRVSTAEAFF.

The chain recombines TRBV6-5 with TRBJ1-4; 10 bases line up with TRBD1. V gave up 8 bases and J gave up 7 bases; unmatched junction bases: 4. CDR1 and CDR2 from the germline V gene are MNHEY and SVGAGI. The CDR3 spans 13 residues. The CDR3, as DNA: TGTGCCAGCGAACGGGACAGGGGTGAAAAACTGTTTTTT. This sequence encodes CASERDRGEKLFF.

This clone was seen a single time. The gene calls are TRBV7-9 and TRBJ1-1; TRBD1 aligns across 7 bases. After removal of 5 bases from V and 5 bases from J, the junction contained 14 bases not matched to a gene. CDR3 length: 16 amino acids. Germline CDR1 and CDR2: SEHNR and FQNEAQ (reference sequence). DNA of the CDR3: TGTGCCAGCAGCCCGGGGACAGCCAATCGTGGGACTGAAGCTTTCTTT. Protein sequence: CASSPGTANRGTEAFF.

This clone has just one count. The chain combines TRBV4-2 with TRBJ1-4; D ambiguous. The V end lost 0 bases, the J end lost 4 bases, and 9 bases lay between the germline ends. The CDR3 runs 15 residues. Germline V gives CDR1 LGHNA, CDR2 YNFKEQ. The CDR3 DNA is TGTGCCAGCAGCCAAGAGCCCGGGATTAATGAAAAACTGTTTTTT. Its protein is CASSQEPGINEKLFF.

The rearrangement links TRBV6-5 to TRBJ1-1; D not certain. Trimming left V 0 bases short and J 3 bases short, with 5 bases between. The CDR3 runs to 13 residues. Germline V gives CDR1 MNHEY, CDR2 SVGAGI. Here the CDR3 DNA reads TGTGCCAGCAGTTACTCATCCTACACTGAAGCTTTCTTT. Translating gives CASSYSSYTEAFF.

J is TRBJ2-5 and V is TRBV18; weak D call: TRBD2 (7 bases). Germline V gives CDR1 KGHSH, CDR2 LQKENI. The CDR3 loop spans 16 amino acids. Trimming left V 6 bases short and J 4 bases short, with 21 bases between. For the CDR3, the DNA is TGTGCCAGCTCGCCGTCCGGGGCGGGGGCCGGAGAGACCCAGTACTTC. Translated: CASSPSGAGAGETQYF.

The count of this clone is one. The V call is TRBV28, the J call TRBJ1-3; D is unclear. The V gene's germline CDR1 is MDHEN and CDR2 SYDVKM. CDR3 length: 15 residues. Trimming shortened V by 6 bases and J by 7 bases, and 19 bases separated the two germline ends. Here the CDR3 reads CASRARDSDVNTIYF. The CDR3 DNA reads as TGTGCCAGCAGAGCCCGGGATTCTGATGTGAACACCATATATTTT.

The V gene is TRBV6-5, the J gene TRBJ1-5; 10 nucleotides match TRBD1. V dropped 6 bases and J dropped 1; count of bases not matched to a gene: 3. The CDR3 consists of 15 residues. CDR1 is MNHEY, CDR2 SVGAGI, per germline. In nucleotides, the CDR3 is TGTGCCAGCAGGGGGGGACAGGGGAGCAATCAGCCCCAGCATTTT. It yields the protein CASRGGQGSNQPQHF.

The chain has TRBV3-1 (or the pseudogene TRBV3-2) and TRBJ1-6; 11 bases match TRBD1. Germline V gene data show CDR1 as LGHDT and CDR2 as YNNKEL (reference sequence). V shed 2 bases, J shed 10 bases, and the junction held 4 bases outside the gene matches. The CDR3 totals 15 residues. The CDR3 nucleotides are TGTGCCAGCAGCCAACGGGGACAGGGGGGATCACCCCTCCACTTT. Its protein is CASSQRGQGGSPLHF.

The chain carries TRBV5-1 and TRBJ1-1; tentative D call: TRBD1 (5 bases). Germline lookup yields CDR1 SGHRS and CDR2 YFSETQ. The ends were cut back, 0 bases at V and 0 bases at J, with 12 bases in the middle. This CDR3 region has 16 residues. The CDR3 spells CASSLGDSLVNTEAFF. The CDR3 coding sequence is TGCGCCAGCAGCTTGGGAGACAGTTTGGTGAACACTGAAGCTTTCTTT.

The chain uses TRBV7-2 and TRBJ1-1; D not certain. This CDR3 is built from 15 residues. The ends were cut back, 1 base at V and 4 bases at J, with 13 bases in the middle. Germline CDR1 reads SGHTA; CDR2 reads FQGNSA. Here the CDR3 reads CASSLDPGMSTEAFF. The CDR3 region has the DNA TGTGCCAGCAGCTTAGACCCAGGAATGAGCACTGAAGCTTTCTTT.

The V and J genes are TRBV13 and TRBJ1-1, with a possible D match to TRBD1 (5 bases). The CDR3 contains 15 residues. The V and J ends lost 0 bases and 1 base respectively, with 9 bases between them. Germline values: CDR1 PRHDT, CDR2 FYEKMQ (reference sequence). The CDR3 DNA reads TGTGCCAGCAGCTTAGGCCCTCAGGGGAACACTGAAGCTTTCTTT. Translating it yields CASSLGPQGNTEAFF.

The chain has TRBV10-3 and TRBJ2-5; 9 bases match TRBD1. The germline V gene encodes CDR1 ENHRY and CDR2 SYGVKD. Losses at the gene ends were 6 bases for V and 5 bases for J; bases not matched to a gene: 10. This CDR3 is 15 amino acids long. CDR3 residues: CAIRASTGGGETQYF. DNA for the CDR3: TGTGCCATCAGGGCTTCGACAGGGGGAGGCGAGACCCAGTACTTC.

The genes are TRBV5-6 and TRBJ2-7; TRBD1 agrees at 11 bases. The CDR3 has 16 amino acids. Germline CDR1 and CDR2: SGHDT and YYEEEE. The V and J ends lost 5 bases and 4 bases, in that order; junction bases with no gene match: 11. CDR3 sequence: CASRPFAGTGGYEQYV. For the CDR3, the DNA is TGTGCCAGCAGACCCTTTGCCGGGACAGGGGGGTACGAGCAGTACGTC.

The chain carries TRBV19 and TRBJ2-2; TRBD1 is a possible D gene (6 bases). Per the germline V gene, CDR1 is LNHDA and CDR2 is SQIVND (reference sequence). The CDR3 consists of 15 residues. V lost 5 bases, J lost 4 bases, and 14 bases lay in between. The CDR3: CASSPQGHATGELFF. The CDR3 nucleotides read TGTGCCAGTAGTCCCCAGGGGCATGCCACCGGGGAGCTGTTTTTT.